The 20 T cell receptor beta chains below come from one sample, sequenced in a study of control samples from healthy donors and cancer patients. The method was immunoSEQ multiplex PCR; TCRdb's version includes in-frame clones alone and lacks a portion of them. Here the sample spans about 75,000 clones, about 93% being singletons. The sequencing input was blood. These receptor sequences come from a woman in her thirties or forties in good health.

The CDR3 DNA reads TGTGCCAGCAGCAGCTCCGGGACCGTCTATGGCTACACCTTC. It codes for CASSSSGTVYGYTF. This chain uses TRBV5-6 with TRBJ1-2, with TRBD1 as a possible D gene (5 bases). Trimming shortened V by 4 bases and J by 4 bases, and 14 bases separated the two germline ends. Germline V gene data show CDR1 as SGHDT and CDR2 as YYEEEE. The CDR3 is 14 residues long. The complete variable domain, with remaining parts taken from reference TRBV5-6 and TRBJ1-2, reads DAGVTQSPTHLIKTRGQQVTLRCSPKSGHDTVSWYQQALGQGPQFIFQYYEEEERQRGNFPDRFSGHQFPNYSSELNVNALLLGDSALYLCASSSSGTVYGYTFGSGTRLTVV.

The DNA for the CDR3 is TGTGCCAGCAGCCCGCCGGGGGCGGGAGTATGGACAGATACGCAGTATTTT. This gives the protein CASSPPGAGVWTDTQYF. This chain uses TRBV4-2 with TRBJ2-3, with D perhaps TRBD2 (7 bases). V dropped 4 bases and J dropped 3 bases, with 20 bases sitting between them. In germline, CDR1 is LGHNA, CDR2 YNFKEQ. CDR3 length: 17 residues.

The chain recombines TRBV19 with TRBJ1-5; D is undetermined. Germline values: CDR1 LNHDA, CDR2 SQIVND (reference sequence). The V end lost 3 bases, the J end lost 7 bases, and 19 bases lay between the germline ends. This CDR3 is 16 amino acids long. The CDR3 DNA is TGTGCCAGTAGTATGAGGACGGGAGGGTCCGGGCAGCCCCAGCATTTT. Protein sequence: CASSMRTGGSGQPQHF.

The chain couples TRBV20-1 to TRBJ2-7, with D tentatively TRBD2 (6 bases). Germline CDR1 DFQATT, CDR2 SNEGSKA (reference sequence). There are 11 residues in the CDR3. Deletions cut 0 bases from V and 7 bases from J, with 7 bases between. The CDR3 region is CSARDGREQYF. Here the CDR3 DNA reads TGCAGTGCTAGAGATGGGAGGGAGCAGTACTTC.

In its sample, this clone was seen once. The CDR3 DNA reads as TGTGCCAGTAAAGTAAAAGGGGTATATGGCACTGAAGCTTTCTTT. It translates to CASKVKGVYGTEAFF. The J gene is TRBJ1-1, the V gene TRBV19; maybe TRBD1 (5 bases). This CDR3 has 15 residues. Germline lookup yields CDR1 LNHDA and CDR2 SQIVND (reference sequence). Trimming stripped 7 bases from V and 4 bases from J, with 19 bases between.

This clone was seen a single time. The chain has TRBV2 and TRBJ1-1; no firm D call. From germline, CDR1 is SNHLY and CDR2 FYNNEI. This CDR3 is built from 14 residues. V was cut by 2 bases and J by 6 bases, with 13 bases left in between. The CDR3, as DNA: TGTGCCAGCAGTGAAAGTATACTACTACCTGAAGCTTTCTTT. Its translation is CASSESILLPEAFF.

The chain joins TRBV5-1 to TRBJ1-4, with TRBD1 matching over 7 bases. The CDR3 loop spans 15 amino acids. V lost 2 bases to trimming and J lost 8 bases; unmatched junction nucleotides: 9. Germline V CDR1 and CDR2: SGHRS, YFSETQ. CDR3 DNA: TGCGCCAGCAGCTTCCAGACAGGGCGAGGGGAAAAACTGTTTTTT. Translating it yields CASSFQTGRGEKLFF.

The V call is TRBV19, the J call TRBJ2-1, with 8 bases aligning to TRBD1. The CDR3 length is 17 residues. The V and J ends lost 8 bases and 4 bases, in that order; junction bases with no gene match: 16. Looked up from germline, CDR1 is LNHDA and CDR2 is SQIVND (reference sequence). The chain's CDR3 is CASSTGQAASPYNEQFF. CDR3 coding DNA: TGTGCCAGTTCAACGGGACAGGCCGCCTCTCCTTACAATGAGCAGTTCTTC.

The CDR3 region is CASSLFGYEQYF. In nucleotides, the CDR3 is TGTGCCAGCAGCTTATTCGGCTACGAGCAGTACTTC. The V call is TRBV7-8, the J call TRBJ2-7, with unresolved D. V dropped 2 bases and J dropped 3 bases, with 5 bases sitting between them. Germline-derived CDR1 and CDR2 are SGHVS and FQNEAQ. The CDR3 sequence is 12 residues long.

This chain links TRBV7-8 with TRBJ1-5; D is unclear. CDR1 and CDR2 from the germline V gene are SGHVS and FQNEAQ. Deletions cut 5 bases from V and 0 bases from J, with 14 bases between. CDR3 size: 16 residues. CDR3 in amino acids: CASSPATLSSNQPQHF. The CDR3 region has the DNA TGTGCCAGCAGCCCAGCGACTCTCTCTAGCAATCAGCCCCAGCATTTT.

The V call is TRBV6-5, the J call TRBJ2-7, with D possibly matching TRBD1 (5 bases). CDR1 and CDR2 (germline): MNHEY, SVGAGI. Deletions cut 2 bases from V and 4 bases from J, with 15 bases between. This CDR3 contains 15 residues. Here the CDR3 DNA reads TGTGCCAGCAGTTACGGTCCAGGGAAAAGGTACGAGCAGTACTTC. Encoded protein: CASSYGPGKRYEQYF.

The CDR3 loop is CASSGQGNDEQYF. DNA for the CDR3: TGTGCCAGCAGCGGACAGGGGAATGACGAGCAGTACTTC. This sequence joins TRBV9 and TRBJ2-7; 8 bases map to TRBD1. Germline assignment: CDR1 SGDLS and CDR2 YYNGEE. The CDR3 consists of 13 residues. Trimming cost V 3 bases and J 5 bases; bases outside gene matches: 4.

This rearrangement joins TRBV5-1 to TRBJ1-4; 9 bases line up with TRBD1. The V gene's germline CDR1 is SGHRS and CDR2 YFSETQ. V lost 6 bases to trimming and J lost 4 bases; unmatched junction nucleotides: 7. CDR3 size: 15 residues. The CDR3 coding sequence is TGCGCCAGCACCTGGGGACAGGGCGGTAATGAAAAACTGTTTTTT. It yields the protein CASTWGQGGNEKLFF.

The chain has TRBV9 and TRBJ2-7, with TRBD1 as a possible D gene (5 bases). Trimming removed 0 bases from V and 0 bases from J, with 7 bases in between. This CDR3 region has 14 residues. Germline CDR1 SGDLS, CDR2 YYNGEE. CDR3 loop: CASSVAGHSYEQYF. DNA of the CDR3: TGTGCCAGCAGCGTAGCTGGACACTCCTACGAGCAGTACTTC. The full variable domain, completed using reference TRBV9 and TRBJ2-7, is DSGVTQTPKHLITATGQRVTLRCSPRSGDLSVYWYQQSLDQGLQFLIQYYNGEERAKGNILERFSAQQFPDLHSELNLSSLELGDSALYFCASSVAGHSYEQYFGPGTRLTVT.

The V gene is TRBV18, the J gene TRBJ1-3, with D perhaps TRBD1 (5 bases). V lost 3 bases and J 0 bases, leaving 12 bases between the germline ends. The CDR3 extends over 16 amino acids. Germline V gives CDR1 KGHSH, CDR2 LQKENI. DNA for the CDR3: TGTGCCAGCTCACCGGGGCAGCCGTTCTCTGGAAACACCATATATTTT. This codes for CASSPGQPFSGNTIYF.

The V call is TRBV5-4, the J call TRBJ1-1; no clear D. This CDR3 has 15 amino acids. V lost 4 bases and J lost 3, with 16 bases in between. CDR1 is SGHNT and CDR2 is YYREEE in the germline V gene (reference sequence). The CDR3 DNA is TGTGCCAGCAGCCCGGGTTTTTTAGTTGACACTGAAGCTTTCTTT. As protein: CASSPGFLVDTEAFF.

This chain links TRBV29-1 with TRBJ2-7; 12 positions agree with TRBD2. Germline values: CDR1 SQVTM, CDR2 ANQGSEA. The junction had 5 bases not matched to a gene; V was cut back by 3 bases and J by 5 bases. There are 14 residues in the CDR3. As DNA, the CDR3 is TGCAGCGTTGACCTAGCGGGAGGGCCCGACGAGCAGTACTTC. Translated: CSVDLAGGPDEQYF.

The V gene is TRBV28, the J gene TRBJ2-3, with D possibly being TRBD1 (6 bases). This CDR3 has 13 amino acids. Trimming left V 3 bases short and J 9 bases short, with 13 bases between. Germline V gene data show CDR1 as MDHEN and CDR2 as SYDVKM. In nucleotides, the CDR3 is TGTGCCAGCAGTTTCCCGAGAGGGGGAACGCAGTATTTT. It encodes CASSFPRGGTQYF.

The chain combines TRBV13 with TRBJ1-1, with a possible D match to TRBD1 (5 bases). This CDR3 contains 17 residues. Germline CDR1 PRHDT, CDR2 FYEKMQ (reference sequence). The germline V and J ends were trimmed by 5 bases and 5 bases, with 24 bases remaining between them. The CDR3 nucleotides read TGTGCCAGCAGCCCCGATAGGAGAGCGGGGGTAACGACTGAAGCTTTCTTT. As protein: CASSPDRRAGVTTEAFF.

CDR3 DNA: TGTGCCAGTATGACCGGGACAGGGGGCGTAGGTGAAGCTTTCTTT. It yields the protein CASMTGTGGVGEAFF. V usage is TRBV19 and J usage is TRBJ1-1; TRBD1 agrees at 12 bases. With V trimmed by 7 bases and J by 7 bases, 10 bases remained unmatched. The CDR3 is made up of 15 amino acids. Germline assignment: CDR1 LNHDA and CDR2 SQIVND (reference sequence).